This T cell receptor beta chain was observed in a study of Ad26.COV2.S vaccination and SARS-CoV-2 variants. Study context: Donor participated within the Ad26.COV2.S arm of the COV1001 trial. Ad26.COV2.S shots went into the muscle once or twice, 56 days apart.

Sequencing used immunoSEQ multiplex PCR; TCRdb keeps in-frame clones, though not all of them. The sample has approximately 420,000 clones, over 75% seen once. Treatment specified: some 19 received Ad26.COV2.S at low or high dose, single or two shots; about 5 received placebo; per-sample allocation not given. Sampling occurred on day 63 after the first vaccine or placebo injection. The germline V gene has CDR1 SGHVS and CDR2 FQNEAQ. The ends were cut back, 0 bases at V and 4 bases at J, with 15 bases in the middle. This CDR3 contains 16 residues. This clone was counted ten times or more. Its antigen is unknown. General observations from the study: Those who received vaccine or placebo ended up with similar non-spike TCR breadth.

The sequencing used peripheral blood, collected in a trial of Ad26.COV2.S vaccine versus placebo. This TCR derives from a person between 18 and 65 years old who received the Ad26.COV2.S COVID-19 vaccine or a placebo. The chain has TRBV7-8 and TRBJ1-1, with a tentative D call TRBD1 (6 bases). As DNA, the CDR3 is TGTGCCAGCAGCTTAGCCCCCCGGGGGGGGGCCACTGAAGCTTTCTTT. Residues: CASSLAPRGGATEAFF.